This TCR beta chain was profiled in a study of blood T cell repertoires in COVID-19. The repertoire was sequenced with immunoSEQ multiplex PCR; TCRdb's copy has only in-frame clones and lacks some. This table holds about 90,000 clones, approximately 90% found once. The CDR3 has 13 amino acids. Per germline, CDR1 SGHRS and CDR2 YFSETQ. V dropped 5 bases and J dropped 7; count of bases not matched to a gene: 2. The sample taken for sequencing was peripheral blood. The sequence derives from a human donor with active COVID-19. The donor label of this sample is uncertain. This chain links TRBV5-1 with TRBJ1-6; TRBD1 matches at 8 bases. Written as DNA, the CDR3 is TGCGCCAGCAGGGACAGGGACAATTCACCCCTCCACTTT. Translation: CASRDRDNSPLHF.